Detailed here is one T cell receptor (beta chain). The data were obtained in a study of control samples from healthy donors and cancer patients. Method: immunoSEQ multiplex PCR; TCRdb's copy keeps in-frame clones and lacks some. There are about 110,000 clones in the sample; approximately 82% occur only once, and around 6.4% lies in the top ten. Between the trimmed V and J ends, which lost 11 bases and 7 bases, there was a span of 15 bases. The CDR3 sequence is 13 residues long. Germline lookup yields CDR1 SGHDN and CDR2 FVKESK. This clonotype was sampled from a man aged 18 to 29 in good health. Sequencing was carried out using blood. This sequence joins TRBV14 and TRBJ2-6, with no clear D. CDR3 DNA: TGTGCCCCAAAGACCCTGGGAGCCAACGTCCTGACTTTC. Its translation is CAPKTLGANVLTF.